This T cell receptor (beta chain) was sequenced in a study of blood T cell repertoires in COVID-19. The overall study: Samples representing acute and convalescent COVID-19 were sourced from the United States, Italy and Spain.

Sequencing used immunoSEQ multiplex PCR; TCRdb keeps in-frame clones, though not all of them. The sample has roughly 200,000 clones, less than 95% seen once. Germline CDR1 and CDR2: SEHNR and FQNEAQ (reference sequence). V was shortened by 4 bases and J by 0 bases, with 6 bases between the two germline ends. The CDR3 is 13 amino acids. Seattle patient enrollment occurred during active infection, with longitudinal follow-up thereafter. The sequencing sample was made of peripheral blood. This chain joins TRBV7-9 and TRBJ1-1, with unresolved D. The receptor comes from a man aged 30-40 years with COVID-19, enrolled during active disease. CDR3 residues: CASSSILNTEAFF. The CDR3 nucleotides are TGTGCCAGCAGCTCAATTTTGAACACTGAAGCTTTCTTT.